This T cell receptor (beta chain) is from a study of response to subunit inactivated influenza vaccine. Each CDR3 protein gets one entry after TCRdb re-called the RT-PCR reads with MiXCR. This table holds around 480,000 distinct CDR3 sequences, 10% to 11% found once. This CDR3 region has 15 residues. V lost 7 bases to trimming and J lost 4 bases; unmatched junction nucleotides: 9. The rearrangement uses TRBV12-3 or TRBV12-4 and TRBJ2-4; 8 bases fit TRBD1. This sequence originates from a man aged 45-60 years who received an inactivated influenza vaccine. Here the sequenced sample was PBMCs from blood, taken around seven weeks after vaccination. The CDR3 region has the DNA TGTGCCAGCACTTGGACAGGGCCTAAGAAAAACATTCAGTACTTC. It encodes CASTWTGPKKNIQYF.